These T cell receptor beta chains were read from a single sample in a study of shared clonotypes between healthy human individuals. Libraries were prepared by immunoSEQ multiplex PCR; TCRdb keeps only in-frame clonotypes and omits some of them. There are around 2.1 million clones in the sample; roughly 91% occur only once, and about 1.5% lies in the top ten. The sample taken for sequencing was naive CD8+ T cells from PBMCs. The receptors here all came from a man younger than 35 in good health. Some clones in this sample may be carry-over from other donors' samples. The CDR3 runs from the conserved cysteine through the conserved F or W. A D gene is named only where the DNA matches it firmly. Size is omitted from some rows. Given values are once, few, many or a class for expanded clones.

V gene	D gene	clone size	J gene	CDR3 DNA	CDR3 protein
TRBV7-3	TRBD1	-	TRBJ2-7	TGTGCCAGCAGCTTAACGTGGGACAGGGGCCCCTACGAGCAGTACTTC	CASSLTWDRGPYEQYF
TRBV7-9	-	few	TRBJ1-1	TGTGCCAGCAGACCACAGGGTGTGGAAGCTTTCTTT	CASRPQGVEAFF
TRBV28	-	-	TRBJ1-1	TGTGCCAGCAGTTTATGGGGGAGCCGGTACACTGAAGCTTTCTTT	CASSLWGSRYTEAFF
TRBV5-4	-	once	TRBJ1-4	TGTGCCAGCAGCTTGGGGGACAAGCATAATGAAAAACTGTTTTTT	CASSLGDKHNEKLFF
TRBV19	TRBD2	-	TRBJ2-7	TGTGCCAGTAGTATAGCACTAGCGGGAGTCTACGAGCAGTACTTC	CASSIALAGVYEQYF
TRBV4-1	TRBD1	-	TRBJ2-7	TGCGCCAGCAGCCAAGGAGGGACAGCCCGCGAGCAGTACTTC	CASSQGGTAREQYF
TRBV19	-	-	TRBJ2-7	TGTGCCAGTAGTATATCAGCCTTCTACGAGCAGTACTTC	CASSISAFYEQYF
TRBV27	-	-	TRBJ2-7	TGTGCCAGCAGGGGATATAACTACGAGCAGTACTTC	CASRGYNYEQYF
TRBV27	-	-	TRBJ2-3	TGTGCCAGCAGTCCGACGGGCTTTAGCACAGATACGCAGTATTTT	CASSPTGFSTDTQYF
TRBV27	-	-	TRBJ2-7	TGTGCCAGCAGTTCCAGCCCGTTGGGTTATGACGAGCAGTACTTC	CASSSSPLGYDEQYF
TRBV19	-	-	TRBJ1-2	TGTGCCAGCGGGGCCATCGGGGCCTATGGCTACACCTTC	CASGAIGAYGYTF
TRBV5-8	TRBD1	-	TRBJ2-5	TGTGCCAGCAGCTTTACGAGGCAGGGGGTTGGGACCCAGTACTTC	CASSFTRQGVGTQYF
TRBV7-7	-	once	TRBJ1-1	TGTGCCAGCAGCCTAAGTTTGAACACTGAAGCTTTCTTT	CASSLSLNTEAFF
TRBV13	TRBD2	-	TRBJ2-2	TGTGCCAGCAGCTCGCGACTAGCGGGGGGCGGGGAGCTGTTTTTT	CASSSRLAGGGELFF
TRBV9	-	-	TRBJ1-3	TGTGCCAGCAGCCCTTCGGGACGTATCTCTGGAAACACCATATATTTT	CASSPSGRISGNTIYF
TRBV4-1	TRBD1	-	TRBJ2-5	TGCGCCAGCAGCCAAGGGGACAGGAACCAAGAGACCCAGTACTTC	CASSQGDRNQETQYF
TRBV2	-	once	TRBJ2-7	TGTGCCAGCAGTGAACGGGCTGGGGCTCTCTACGTGGAGCAGTACTTC	CASSERAGALYVEQYF
TRBV6-5	-	-	TRBJ1-2	TGTGCCAGCAGTTACTCCCCCCTGATGGACTATGGCTACACCTTC	CASSYSPLMDYGYTF
TRBV13	TRBD2	-	TRBJ2-7	TGTGCCAGCAGCTTAAGCGGGAGGGCAACAGGGGAGCAGTACTTC	CASSLSGRATGEQYF
TRBV9	-	-	TRBJ2-1	TGTGCCTCCCATCCCGAGAATCACAATGAGCAGTTCTTC	CASHPENHNEQFF
TRBV11-1	-	-	TRBJ2-1	TGTGCCAGCAGCTTAGCCGACTACATCGGACTCAATGAGCAGTTCTTC	CASSLADYIGLNEQFF
TRBV4-1	TRBD1	-	TRBJ2-1	TGCGCCAGCAGCCAAGACCTTAAACAGGGGGTTACCTACAATGAGCAGTTCTTC	CASSQDLKQGVTYNEQFF
TRBV27	-	-	TRBJ2-7	TGTGCCAGCAGCGGACTCGGAACCTACGAGCAGTACTTC	CASSGLGTYEQYF
TRBV6-6	-	-	TRBJ2-1	TGTGCCAGCAGTCGGACTGGGTTCGGTGTGGATGAGCAGTTCTTC	CASSRTGFGVDEQFF
TRBV11-2	-	-	TRBJ2-7	TGTGCCAGCAGCTTAGATCGGGACACCACCTACGAGCAGTACTTC	CASSLDRDTTYEQYF
TRBV7-9	-	-	TRBJ2-7	TGTGCCAGCAGCTTAACGGAACGGGGCTACGAGCAGTACTTC	CASSLTERGYEQYF